This TCR beta chain came from a study of T cells in Graves' hyperthyroidism and ophthalmopathy. RNA transcripts yielded amplified TCR beta CDR3 regions. The HTBI set primed first-round TCR CDR3 RT-PCR. TCRdb re-called the multiplex PCR reads through MiXCR, storing one row per CDR3 protein. This sample has fewer than 650,000 distinct CDR3 sequences, with 14% found just once. Trimming at V came to 8 bases and at J to 5 bases, leaving 12 bases not matched to a gene. This CDR3 has 16 amino acids. Germline loops: CDR1 MDHEN, CDR2 SYDVKM. This clonotype was recorded once. V and J are TRBV28 and TRBJ2-5; 12 nucleotides agree with TRBD2. The sample consisted of blood. The sequence was collected from a woman under 30 with Graves' ophthalmopathy. The CDR3 nucleotides are TGTGCCAGCGGTACACCGGGACTAGCGGGTTTGGAGACCCAGTACTTC. Translation: CASGTPGLAGLETQYF.